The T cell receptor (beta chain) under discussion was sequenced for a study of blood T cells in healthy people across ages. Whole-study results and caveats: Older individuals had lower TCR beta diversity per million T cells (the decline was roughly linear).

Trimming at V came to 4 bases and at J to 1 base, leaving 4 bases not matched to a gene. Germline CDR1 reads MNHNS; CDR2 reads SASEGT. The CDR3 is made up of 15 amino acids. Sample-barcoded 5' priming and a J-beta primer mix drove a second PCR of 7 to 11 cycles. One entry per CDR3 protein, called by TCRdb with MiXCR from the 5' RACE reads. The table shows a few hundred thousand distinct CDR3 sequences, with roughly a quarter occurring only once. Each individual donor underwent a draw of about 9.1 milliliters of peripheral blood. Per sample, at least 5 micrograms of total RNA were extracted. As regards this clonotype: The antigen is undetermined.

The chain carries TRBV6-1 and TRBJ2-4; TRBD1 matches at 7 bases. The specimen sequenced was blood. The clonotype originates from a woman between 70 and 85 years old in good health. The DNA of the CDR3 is TGTGCCAGCAGTGGGACAGGTCGGGCCAAAAACATTCAGTACTTC. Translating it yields CASSGTGRAKNIQYF.